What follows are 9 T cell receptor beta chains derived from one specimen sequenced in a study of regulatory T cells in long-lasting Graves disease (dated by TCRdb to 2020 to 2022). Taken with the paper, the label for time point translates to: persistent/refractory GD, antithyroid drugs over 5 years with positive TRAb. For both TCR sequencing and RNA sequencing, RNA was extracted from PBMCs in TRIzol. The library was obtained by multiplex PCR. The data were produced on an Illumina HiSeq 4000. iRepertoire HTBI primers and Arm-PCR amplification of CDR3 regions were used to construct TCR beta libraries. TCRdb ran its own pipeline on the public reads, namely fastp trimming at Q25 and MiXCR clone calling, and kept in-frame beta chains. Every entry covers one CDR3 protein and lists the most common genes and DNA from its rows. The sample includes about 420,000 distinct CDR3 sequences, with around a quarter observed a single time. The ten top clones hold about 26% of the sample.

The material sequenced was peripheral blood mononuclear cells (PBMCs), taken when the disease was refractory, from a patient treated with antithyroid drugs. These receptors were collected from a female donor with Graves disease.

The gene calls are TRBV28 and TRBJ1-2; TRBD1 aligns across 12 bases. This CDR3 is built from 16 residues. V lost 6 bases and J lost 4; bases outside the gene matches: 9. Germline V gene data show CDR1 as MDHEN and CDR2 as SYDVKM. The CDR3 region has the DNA TGTGCCAGCAGGTTCTGGGGGACAGGGGGCGGCTATGGCTACACCTTC. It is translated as CASRFWGTGGGYGYTF.

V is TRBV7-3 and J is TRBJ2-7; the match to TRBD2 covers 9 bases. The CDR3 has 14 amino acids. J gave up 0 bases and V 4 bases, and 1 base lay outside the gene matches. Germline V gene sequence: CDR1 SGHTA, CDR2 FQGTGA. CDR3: CASSSSGNSYEQYF. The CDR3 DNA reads TGTGCCAGCAGCTCTAGCGGGAACTCCTACGAGCAGTACTTC.

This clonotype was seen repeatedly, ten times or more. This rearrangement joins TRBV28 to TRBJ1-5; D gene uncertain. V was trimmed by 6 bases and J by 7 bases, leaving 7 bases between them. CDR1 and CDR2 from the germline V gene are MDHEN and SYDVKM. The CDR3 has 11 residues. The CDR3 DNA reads TGTGCCAGCAGCCCCGGACAGCCCCAGCATTTT. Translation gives CASSPGQPQHF.

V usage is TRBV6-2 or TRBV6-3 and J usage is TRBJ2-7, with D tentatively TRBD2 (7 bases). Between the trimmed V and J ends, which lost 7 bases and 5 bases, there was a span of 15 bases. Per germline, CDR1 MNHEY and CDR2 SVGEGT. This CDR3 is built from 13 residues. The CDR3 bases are TGTGCCAGCAACGTCGGGGGGCGAGACGAGCAGTACTTC. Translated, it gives CASNVGGRDEQYF.

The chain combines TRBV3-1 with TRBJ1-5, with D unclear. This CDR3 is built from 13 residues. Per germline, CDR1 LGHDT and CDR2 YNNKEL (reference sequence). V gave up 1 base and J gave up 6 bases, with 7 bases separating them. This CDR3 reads CASSQGLAQPQHF. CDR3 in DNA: TGTGCCAGCAGCCAAGGGTTGGCTCAGCCCCAGCATTTT.

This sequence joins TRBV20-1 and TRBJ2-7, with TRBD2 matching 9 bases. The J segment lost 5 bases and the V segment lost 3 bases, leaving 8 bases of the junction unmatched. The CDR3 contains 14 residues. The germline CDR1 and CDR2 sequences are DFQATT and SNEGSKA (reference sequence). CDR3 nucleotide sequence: TGCAGTGCTAGGTGGGCTAGCGGGAACGACGAGCAGTACTTC. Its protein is CSARWASGNDEQYF.

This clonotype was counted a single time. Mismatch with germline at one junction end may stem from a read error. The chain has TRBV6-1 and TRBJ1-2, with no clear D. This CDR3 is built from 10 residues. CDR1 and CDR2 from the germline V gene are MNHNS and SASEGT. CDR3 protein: CASVGVGHTF. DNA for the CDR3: TGTGCCAGCGTTGGGGTTGGCCACACCTTC.

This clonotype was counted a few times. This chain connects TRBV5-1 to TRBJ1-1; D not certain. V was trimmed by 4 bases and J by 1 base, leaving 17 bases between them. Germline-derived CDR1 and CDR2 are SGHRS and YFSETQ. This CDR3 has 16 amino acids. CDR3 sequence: CASSTGPSRGNTEAFF. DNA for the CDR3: TGCGCCAGCAGCACCGGACCTTCCCGGGGGAACACTGAAGCTTTCTTT.

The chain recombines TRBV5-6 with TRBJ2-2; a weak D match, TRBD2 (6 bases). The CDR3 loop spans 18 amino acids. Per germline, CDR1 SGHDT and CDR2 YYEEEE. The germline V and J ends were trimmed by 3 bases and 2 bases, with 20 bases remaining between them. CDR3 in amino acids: CASSYRTSGVGNTGELFF. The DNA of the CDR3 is TGTGCCAGCAGCTACCGGACATCGGGAGTGGGAAACACCGGGGAGCTGTTTTTT.